This passage covers 9 T cell receptor beta chains from one sample sequenced in a study of T and B cells in COVID-19 patients. TRB was amplified from around 250-460 ng of blood genomic DNA. TRB rearrangements were amplified by multiplex PCR with BIOMED2 TRB-A/B primers. TCRdb re-called the multiplex PCR reads with MiXCR, one entry per CDR3 protein. The sample records 20,000 to 30,000 distinct CDR3 sequences, about 30% being singletons. Sequencing input: blood. These receptors all stem from a human donor who had recovered from COVID-19.

The V call is TRBV24-1, the J call TRBJ1-2; perhaps TRBD1 as D (6 bases). This CDR3 is 12 amino acids long. The V end lost 5 bases, the J end lost 6 bases, and 9 bases lay between the germline ends. CDR1 KGHDR and CDR2 SFDVKD come from the germline V gene. The DNA for the CDR3 is TGTGCCACCAGTGCTCAGGGGCATGGCTACACCTTC. Its protein is CATSAQGHGYTF.

This chain links TRBV4-3 with TRBJ2-2; D not resolved. CDR1 LGHNA and CDR2 YSLEER come from the germline V gene. V lost 0 bases and J lost 4, with 9 bases in between. The CDR3 loop spans 15 amino acids. The CDR3 reads CASSQDPRTTGELFF. The CDR3 coding sequence is TGCGCCAGCAGCCAAGATCCCAGGACCACCGGGGAGCTGTTTTTT.

The rearrangement joins TRBV12-3 or TRBV12-4 to TRBJ1-1; D unresolved. Between the trimmed V and J ends, which lost 1 base and 1 base, there was a span of 4 bases. The CDR3 runs 13 residues. The CDR3 sequence is CASSLEGNTEAFF. DNA of the CDR3: TGTGCCAGCAGTTTAGAGGGGAACACTGAAGCTTTCTTT.

This clonotype was recorded many times. V is TRBV29-1 and J is TRBJ2-4; TRBD1 matches 8 bases. The CDR3 has 17 amino acids. CDR1 SQVTM and CDR2 ANQGSEA come from the germline V gene. V was pared by 3 bases and J by 8 bases, with 18 bases of the junction left unmatched. The DNA of the CDR3 is TGCAGCGTTGAGTCCTTAGCAGGGGGCGCTTCGGGACACATTCAGTACTTC. It yields the protein CSVESLAGGASGHIQYF.

This clonotype was counted at least ten times. The rearrangement joins TRBV11-1 to TRBJ1-2, with 10 bases lining up with TRBD1. Germline V gene lookup returns CDR1 SGHAT and CDR2 FQDESV (reference sequence). The CDR3 runs to 13 residues. The J segment lost 4 bases and the V segment lost 8 bases, leaving 4 bases of the junction unmatched. CDR3 region: CASGDRGGYGYTF. The CDR3 DNA reads as TGTGCCAGCGGGGACAGGGGCGGCTATGGCTACACCTTC. Based on the CDR3 plus reference TRBV11-1 and TRBJ1-2, the full variable domain is EAEVAQSPRYKITEKSQAVAFWCDPISGHATLYWYRQILGQGPELLVQFQDESVVDDSQLPKDRFSAERLKGVDSTLKIQPAELGDSAMYLCASGDRGGYGYTFGSGTRLTVV.

This clonotype appeared many times. The CDR3 DNA is TGTGCCAGCAGTTTGACGGACAGCACAGATACGCAGTATTTT. This translates into CASSLTDSTDTQYF. The chain uses TRBV12-3 or TRBV12-4 and TRBJ2-3; D unclear. CDR3 length: 14 amino acids. The germline V and J ends were trimmed by 3 bases and 0 bases, with 7 bases remaining between them.

V usage is TRBV2 and J usage is TRBJ2-1; D gene ambiguous. Trimming removed 7 bases at V and 0 bases at J, with 10 bases between. The CDR3 is made up of 14 amino acids. Germline CDR1 SNHLY, CDR2 FYNNEI. CDR3 loop: CASNSAGSYNEQFF. For the CDR3, the DNA is TGTGCCAGCAACTCGGCAGGCTCCTACAATGAGCAGTTCTTC.

This clonotype has only a few counts. The genes are TRBV12-3 or TRBV12-4 and TRBJ2-5, with 9 nucleotides matching TRBD2. The V and J ends lost 6 bases and 2 bases, in that order; junction bases with no gene match: 7. This CDR3 is built from 15 residues. The CDR3 sequence: CASRPQLAGQETQYF. CDR3 nucleotides: TGTGCCAGCAGGCCTCAGCTAGCGGGGCAAGAGACCCAGTACTTC.

This clonotype showed up just a few times. This chain connects TRBV11-1 to TRBJ2-1, with 7 bases matching TRBD2. The V segment lost 2 bases and the J segment 8 bases; nucleotides outside the gene matches: 15. The CDR3 sequence is 17 residues long. CDR1 and CDR2 (germline): SGHAT, FQDESV (reference sequence). CDR3 DNA sequence: TGTGCCAGCAGCTTATATACCGGGCGGGTGGCGGGGGATGAGCAGTTCTTC. This sequence encodes CASSLYTGRVAGDEQFF.